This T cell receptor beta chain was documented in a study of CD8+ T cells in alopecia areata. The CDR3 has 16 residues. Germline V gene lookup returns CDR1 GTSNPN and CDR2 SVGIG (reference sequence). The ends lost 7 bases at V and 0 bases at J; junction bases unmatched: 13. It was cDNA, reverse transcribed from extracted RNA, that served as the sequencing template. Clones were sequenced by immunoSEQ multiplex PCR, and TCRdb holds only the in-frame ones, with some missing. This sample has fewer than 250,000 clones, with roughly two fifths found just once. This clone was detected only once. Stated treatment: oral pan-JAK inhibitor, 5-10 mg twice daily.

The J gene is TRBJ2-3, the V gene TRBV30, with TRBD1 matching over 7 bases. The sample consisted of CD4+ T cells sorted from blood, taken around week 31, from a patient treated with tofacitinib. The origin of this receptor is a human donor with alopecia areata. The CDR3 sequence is CASQPGQLLSTDTQYF. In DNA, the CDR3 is TGTGCCTCACAGCCGGGACAGCTTCTAAGCACAGATACGCAGTATTTT.